One T cell receptor beta chain is described in this entry. Its antigen remains unidentified. The record originates from a study of blood T cells in healthy people across ages. Study results and limitations: Those diversity estimates obtained from one million T cells were thought to be underestimates.

The CDR3 spans 17 residues. Per the germline V gene, CDR1 is DFQATT and CDR2 is SNEGSKA (reference sequence). V lost 0 bases and J lost 4, with 21 bases in between. Combining a sample-barcoded 5' primer with a J-beta primer mix, a second PCR ran for 7 to 11 cycles. MiXCR, applied by TCRdb to the 5' RACE reads, yields one record per CDR3 protein. The sample records fewer than 1,200,000 distinct CDR3 sequences, 20% to 25% being singletons. The sample was also linked to a second study, of T cells of mothers and their children. That paper adds: Normalized overlap was always slightly, never significantly, higher in related than unrelated mother-child pairs.

Sequencing was carried out using blood. The sequence was collected from a girl between 2 and 10 years old in good health. This chain uses TRBV20-1 with TRBJ2-5, with D perhaps TRBD1 (6 bases). As DNA, the CDR3 is TGCAGTGCTAGAGATCGAGGGGGTAGAGAGTTAGGAGAGACCCAGTACTTC. This translates into CSARDRGGRELGETQYF.